Below, one TCR beta chain is given with its context. Its antigen is undetermined. This same CDR3 is encoded by further DNA sequences in the sample. The sample originates from a study of cytomegalovirus exposure and HLA in healthy donors. Findings of the study overall: As a later analysis showed, a missense DCLRE1C variant was linked to trimming of TCR beta V- and J-genes. The HLA-A and HLA-B alleles of most subjects were reportedly predicted accurately from TCR beta sequences. The productive fraction for most TCR beta V segments was about 87% or about 30% in an earlier analysis.

The PCR ran on 60 Vbeta and 13 Jbeta primers. The table came from immunoSEQ multiplex PCR; TCRdb's copy has only in-frame clones and leaves some out. The sample carries about 110,000 clones, roughly 70% recorded once. The germline V gene encodes CDR1 SGHTA and CDR2 FQGTGA. Trimming stripped 1 base from V and 7 bases from J, with 14 bases between. The CDR3 sequence is 15 residues long. The sequenced material came from PBMCs. This sequence was found in a man aged 25-45 years in good health and CMV-seropositive. This chain links TRBV7-3 with TRBJ1-5; D ambiguous. The CDR3 coding sequence is TGTGCCAGCAGCTTAAGGCAGGAGGAAGGACAGCCCCAGCATTTT. This codes for CASSLRQEEGQPQHF.